This T cell receptor beta chain was captured by sequencing in a study of blood T cells in healthy people across ages (dated by TCRdb to the mid-2010s). Background for the entire study: In model experiments, roughly one uniquely barcoded TCR beta cDNA molecule per two T cells was captured by template switching. Age-related changes in TCR beta repertoire diversity were measured in the study by deep sequencing normalized with unique cDNA molecular identifiers. To avoid experimental bias, donors of different ages were distributed randomly across sequencing lanes. For two donors (one aged 18 to 29 and one aged 80 or older), the study analyzed two additional independent replicas of 1 million unique cDNA reads from the same blood draw. Four age groups were formed from the donors: young (average 16 years), middle-aged (roughly 38), aged (approximately 60) and long-lived (about 80).

The approximately 41 donors, aged 6 to 90 years, were systemically healthy Caucasian individuals from Russia. Each donor gave ten milliliters of peripheral blood, collected into EDTA-treated Vacutainer tubes. Ficoll-Paque density-gradient centrifugation was used to isolate PBMCs, with at least 6 million per sample. Total RNA was extracted from PBMCs with Trizol reagent, with at least 5.5 micrograms obtained per sample. For every donor, flow cytometry on a PBMC aliquot measured the percentage of naive CD45RAhigh/CD27high T cells. General findings and caveats noted by the study authors: Because donor CMV infection status was unknown, age-related changes in expanded clonotypes were potentially confounded. Compared with the aged group, the long-lived group had more naive CD4+ T cells, fewer expanded clones and increased TCR diversity, a pattern suggesting age selection. There was a strong correlation between observed TCR beta diversity and the percentage of naive T cells measured by flow cytometry. Estimates of total diversity from one million sequenced T cells were regarded as lower bounds and underestimates. Observed TCR beta diversity per million T cells fell roughly linearly with age, and a significant reduction was already apparent by age around 39. Because profiling used bulk unsorted PBMCs, naive and antigen-experienced compartments could not be compared conclusively.

The library was produced with 5' RACE. A second PCR of about 7 to 12 cycles was run with a J-beta primer mix and a sample-barcoded 5' primer. A template-switch 5' adaptor carrying 12 random nucleotides introduced a unique molecular identifier onto each TCR beta cDNA molecule. Each sample yielded at least 2.5 million CDR3-containing paired-end reads. All of the RNA was converted into first-strand cDNA using the Mint cDNA synthesis kit, with a TRBC-specific oligonucleotide serving as the primer. All cDNA was treated with uracil-DNA glycosylase and then went through a first 18-cycle PCR with the universal primers M1SS and BC2_uni_R. The source study handled its data this way. For normalization, 1 million high-quality reads were randomly selected from each sample, with every read carrying a distinct molecular identifier. Reads sharing molecular identifiers were discarded rather than binned into consensus sequences. MiTCR, set to a Q25 quality threshold and the strictest error-elimination algorithm, was used for CDR3 identification, clonotype clustering and error correction. A nonparametric unseen species model using Euler transformation provided a lower-bound estimate of total TCR beta diversity. The raw public data were reprocessed by TCRdb itself: fastp quality trimming at Q25, MiXCR clonotype calling, in-frame beta chains only. Every CDR3 protein is listed once, alongside the most common genes and DNA of its rows. V and J calls and clone size were set by TCRdb, not the authors. In all, the sample holds 1.8 million or so distinct CDR3 sequences, and about two fifths of those were seen once. Roughly 23% of the sample lies in the top ten.

Points on this clonotype: Its specific antigen is unknown. Base quality data are lacking; no much larger clone is found one base away.

From the germline V gene (reference sequence), CDR1 is MNHNY and CDR2 is SVGAGI. A distance of 22 bases separates the germline ends of V and J, which lose 9 bases and 8 bases respectively. The cysteine opens and the phenylalanine closes a CDR3 of 15 amino acids. This entry keeps only the CDR3 DNA: 45 bases, framed from base 1. Input material: blood. The TCR sequence derives from a human donor in good health. The chain was built from TRBV6-6 and TRBJ1-4; the D gene is perhaps TRBD1, on 5 matching bases. The DNA sequence reads TGTGCCAGTACGGTGGCCCAGGGCCCAGCGGAAAAACTGTTTTTT. Its product reads: CASTVAQGPAEKLFF.